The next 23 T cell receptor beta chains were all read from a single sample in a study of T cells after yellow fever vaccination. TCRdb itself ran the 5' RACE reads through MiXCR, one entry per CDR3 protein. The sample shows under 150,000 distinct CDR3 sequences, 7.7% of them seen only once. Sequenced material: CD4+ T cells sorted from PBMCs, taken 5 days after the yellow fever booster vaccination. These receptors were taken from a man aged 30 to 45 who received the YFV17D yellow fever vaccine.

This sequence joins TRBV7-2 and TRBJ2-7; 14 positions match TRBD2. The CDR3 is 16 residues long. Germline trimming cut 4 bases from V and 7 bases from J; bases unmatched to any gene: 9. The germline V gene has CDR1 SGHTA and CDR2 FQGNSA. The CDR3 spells CASSSLGLAGGAEQYF. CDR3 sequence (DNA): TGTGCCAGCAGCTCCCTCGGACTAGCGGGAGGTGCTGAGCAGTACTTC. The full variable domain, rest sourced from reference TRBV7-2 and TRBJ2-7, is GAGVSQSPSNKVTEKGKDVELRCDPISGHTALYWYRQSLGQGLEFLIYFQGNSAPDKSGLPSDRFSAERTGGSVSTLTIQRTQQEDSAVYLCASSSLGLAGGAEQYFGPGTRLTVT.

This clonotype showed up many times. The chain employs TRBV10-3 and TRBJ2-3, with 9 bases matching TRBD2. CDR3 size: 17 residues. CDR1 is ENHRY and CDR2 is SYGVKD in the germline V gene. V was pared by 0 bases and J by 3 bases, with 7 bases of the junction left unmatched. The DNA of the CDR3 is TGTGCCATCAGTGAGTCGATGGGTAGCGGGAGAACAGATACGCAGTATTTT. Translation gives CAISESMGSGRTDTQYF.

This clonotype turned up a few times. The DNA of the CDR3 is TGCGCCAGCAGCTACGAACTGTCAGTCTACGAGCAGTACTTC. This encodes CASSYELSVYEQYF. The V call is TRBV5-1, the J call TRBJ2-7, with D hard to call. The length of the CDR3 is 14 residues. V was shortened by 3 bases and J by 3 bases, with 13 bases between the two germline ends. Germline loops: CDR1 SGHRS, CDR2 YFSETQ.

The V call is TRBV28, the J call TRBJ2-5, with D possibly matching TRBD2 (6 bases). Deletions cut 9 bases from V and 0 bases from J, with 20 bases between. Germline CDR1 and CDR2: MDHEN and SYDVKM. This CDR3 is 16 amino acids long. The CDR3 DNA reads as TGTGCCAGAACTAATCCTCCGGCGGGGAACCAAGAGACCCAGTACTTC. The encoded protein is CARTNPPAGNQETQYF.

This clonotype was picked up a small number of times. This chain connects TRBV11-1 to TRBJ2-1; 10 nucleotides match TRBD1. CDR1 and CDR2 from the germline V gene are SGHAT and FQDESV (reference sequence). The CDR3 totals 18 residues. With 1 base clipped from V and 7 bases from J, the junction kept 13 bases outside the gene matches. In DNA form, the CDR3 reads TGTGCCAGCAGCTTAGAAGCCGGGACAGGGGTAAGGAAGAATGAGCAGTTCTTC. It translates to CASSLEAGTGVRKNEQFF.

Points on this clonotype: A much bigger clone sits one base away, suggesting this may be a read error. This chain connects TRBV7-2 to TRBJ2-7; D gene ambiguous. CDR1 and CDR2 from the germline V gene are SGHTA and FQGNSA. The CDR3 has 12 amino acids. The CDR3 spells CASSSFPYERYF. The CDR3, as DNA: TGTGCCAGCAGCAGTTTCCCCTACGAGCGGTACTTC.

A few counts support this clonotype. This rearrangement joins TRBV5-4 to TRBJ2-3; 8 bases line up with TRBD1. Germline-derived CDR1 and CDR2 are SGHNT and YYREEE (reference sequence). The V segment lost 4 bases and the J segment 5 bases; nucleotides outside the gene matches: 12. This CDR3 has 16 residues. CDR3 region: CASSGTGGGLRDTQYF. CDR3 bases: TGTGCCAGCAGCGGGACAGGAGGTGGGCTCAGAGATACGCAGTATTTT.

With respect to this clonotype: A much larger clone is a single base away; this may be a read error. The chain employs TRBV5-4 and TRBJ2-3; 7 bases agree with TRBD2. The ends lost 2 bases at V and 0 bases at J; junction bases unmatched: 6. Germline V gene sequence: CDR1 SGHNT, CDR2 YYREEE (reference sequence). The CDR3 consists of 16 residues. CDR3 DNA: TGTGCCAGCAGCTTAACTAGCGCAGGCAGCACAGATACGCAGTATTTT. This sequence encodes CASSLTSAGSTDTQYF.

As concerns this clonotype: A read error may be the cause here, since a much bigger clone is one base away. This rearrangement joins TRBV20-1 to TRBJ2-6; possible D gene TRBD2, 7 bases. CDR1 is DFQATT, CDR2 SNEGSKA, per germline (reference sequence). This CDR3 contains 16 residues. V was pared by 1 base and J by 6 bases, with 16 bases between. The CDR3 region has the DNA TGCAGTGCTAGAGGAGGCCGGGGGGCTGTGGCCAACGTCCTGACTTTC. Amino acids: CSARGGRGAVANVLTF.

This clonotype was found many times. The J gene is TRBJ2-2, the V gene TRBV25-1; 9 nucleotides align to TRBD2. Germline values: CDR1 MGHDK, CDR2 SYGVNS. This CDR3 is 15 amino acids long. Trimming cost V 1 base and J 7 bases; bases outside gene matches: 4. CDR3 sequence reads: CASSELAGVVGELFF. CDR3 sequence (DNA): TGTGCCAGCAGTGAATTAGCGGGAGTCGTCGGGGAGCTGTTTTTT.

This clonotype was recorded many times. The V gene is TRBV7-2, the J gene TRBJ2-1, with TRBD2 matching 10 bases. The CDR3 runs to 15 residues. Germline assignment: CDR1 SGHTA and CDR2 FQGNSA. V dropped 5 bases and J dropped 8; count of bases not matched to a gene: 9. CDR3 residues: CASSPRSGREYEQFF. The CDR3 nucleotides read TGTGCCAGCAGCCCGAGGAGCGGGAGGGAATATGAGCAGTTCTTC.

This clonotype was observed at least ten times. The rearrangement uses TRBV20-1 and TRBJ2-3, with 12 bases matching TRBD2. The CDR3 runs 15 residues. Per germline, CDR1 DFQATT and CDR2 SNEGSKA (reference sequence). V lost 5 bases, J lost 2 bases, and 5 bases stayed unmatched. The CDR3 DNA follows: TGCAGTGCTCTGACTAGCGGGAGTGTCACAGATACGCAGTATTTT. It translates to CSALTSGSVTDTQYF.

The CDR3 nucleotides are TGCAGTGCTTTGGTTAGCGGGAGGGCCTACGAGCAGTACTTC. Translation: CSALVSGRAYEQYF. The chain employs TRBV20-1 and TRBJ2-7, with 11 nucleotides matching TRBD2. CDR3 length equals 14 residues. Germline CDR1 reads DFQATT; CDR2 reads SNEGSKA (reference sequence). With 5 bases clipped from V and 2 bases from J, the junction kept 5 bases outside the gene matches.

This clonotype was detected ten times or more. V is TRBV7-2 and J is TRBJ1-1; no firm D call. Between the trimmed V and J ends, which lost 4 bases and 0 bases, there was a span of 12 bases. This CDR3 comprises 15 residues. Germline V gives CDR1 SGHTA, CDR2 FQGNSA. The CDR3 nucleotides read TGTGCCAGCAGCTCACTAGGGTTTATGAACACTGAAGCTTTCTTT. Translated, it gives CASSSLGFMNTEAFF.

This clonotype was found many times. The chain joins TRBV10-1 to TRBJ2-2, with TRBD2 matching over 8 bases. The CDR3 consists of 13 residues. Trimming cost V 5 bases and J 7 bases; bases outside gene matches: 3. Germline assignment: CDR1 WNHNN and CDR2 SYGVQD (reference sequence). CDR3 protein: CASSREGLGELFF. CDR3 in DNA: TGCGCCAGCAGTCGGGAGGGCCTCGGGGAGCTGTTTTTT.

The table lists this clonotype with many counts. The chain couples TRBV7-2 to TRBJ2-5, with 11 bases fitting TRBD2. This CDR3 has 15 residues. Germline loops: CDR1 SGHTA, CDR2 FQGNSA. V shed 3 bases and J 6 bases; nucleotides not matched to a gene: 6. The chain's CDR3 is CASSLNTSGRKTQYF. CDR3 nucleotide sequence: TGTGCCAGCAGCTTGAACACTAGCGGGAGAAAGACCCAGTACTTC.

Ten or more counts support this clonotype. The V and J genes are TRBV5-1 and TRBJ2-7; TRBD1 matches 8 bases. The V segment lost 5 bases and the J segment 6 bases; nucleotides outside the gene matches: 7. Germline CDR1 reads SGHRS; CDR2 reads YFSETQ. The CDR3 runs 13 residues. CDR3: CASRSGGLGEQYF. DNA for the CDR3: TGCGCCAGCAGGTCAGGGGGCCTGGGCGAGCAGTACTTC.

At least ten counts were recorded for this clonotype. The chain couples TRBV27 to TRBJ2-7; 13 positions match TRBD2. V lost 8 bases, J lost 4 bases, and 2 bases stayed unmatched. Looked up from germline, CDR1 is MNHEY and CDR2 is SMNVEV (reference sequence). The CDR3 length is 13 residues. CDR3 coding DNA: TGTGCCAGCCGGACTAGCGGGAGTTACGAGCAGTACTTC. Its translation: CASRTSGSYEQYF.

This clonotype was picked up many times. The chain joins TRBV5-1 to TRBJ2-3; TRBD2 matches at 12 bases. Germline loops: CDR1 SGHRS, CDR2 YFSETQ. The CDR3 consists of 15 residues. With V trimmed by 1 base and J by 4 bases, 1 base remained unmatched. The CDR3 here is CASSLTSGRPDTQYF. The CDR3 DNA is TGCGCCAGCAGCTTGACTAGCGGGAGGCCAGATACGCAGTATTTT.

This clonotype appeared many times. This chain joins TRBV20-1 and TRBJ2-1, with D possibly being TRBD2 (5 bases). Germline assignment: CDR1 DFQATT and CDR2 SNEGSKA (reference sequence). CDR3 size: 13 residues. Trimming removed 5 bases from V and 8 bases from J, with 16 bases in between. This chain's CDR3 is CSASDYGPHEQFF. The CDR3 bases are TGCAGTGCTTCCGACTATGGGCCCCATGAGCAGTTCTTC.

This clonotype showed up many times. The CDR3 here is CAISPGSSSGEQFF. DNA for the CDR3: TGTGCCATCAGCCCTGGGTCGAGCTCAGGGGAGCAGTTCTTC. This chain joins TRBV10-3 and TRBJ2-1; D might be TRBD1 (5 bases). This CDR3 region has 14 residues. Germline loops: CDR1 ENHRY, CDR2 SYGVKD. The V end was cut by 6 bases, the J end by 10 bases, with 19 bases between.

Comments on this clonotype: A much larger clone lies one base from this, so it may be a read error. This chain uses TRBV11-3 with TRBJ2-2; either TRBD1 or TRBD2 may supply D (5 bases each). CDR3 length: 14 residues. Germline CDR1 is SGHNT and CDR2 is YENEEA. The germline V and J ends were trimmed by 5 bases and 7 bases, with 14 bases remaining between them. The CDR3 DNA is TGTGCCAGCAGCCCCCGGGGCGACATCGGGGAGCTGTTTTTT. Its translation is CASSPRGDIGELFF.

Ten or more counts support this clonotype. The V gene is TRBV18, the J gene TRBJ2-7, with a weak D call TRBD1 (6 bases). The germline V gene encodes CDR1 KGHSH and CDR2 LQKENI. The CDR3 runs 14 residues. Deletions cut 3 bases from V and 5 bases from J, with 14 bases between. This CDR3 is CASSPMTGKDEQYF. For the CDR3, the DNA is TGTGCCAGCTCACCCATGACAGGCAAAGACGAGCAGTACTTC.